Included here is one TCR beta chain sequence, with context. In germline, CDR1 is SGHRS, CDR2 YFSETQ. The CDR3 totals 14 residues. TCRdb reworked the 5' RACE reads into one entry per CDR3 protein, no DNA. Here the sample table reports around 100,000 distinct CDR3 sequences. This record belongs to a study of monozygotic twins with inflammatory bowel disease. The chain is built from TRBV5-1 and TRBJ1-1. This clonotype was obtained from a human donor with ulcerative colitis or Crohn's disease, or a healthy co-twin of an affected twin (not recorded which). Material for sequencing was blood. The CDR3 is CASSMTDGHTEAFF.